The T cell receptor beta chain described here comes from a study of PD-1 blockade in mismatch repair-deficient tumors. Study results and caveats: Tumor-resident clones, often absent from pretreatment blood, expanded after pembrolizumab and then contracted.

TCR sequencing covered a few patients who responded to pembrolizumab. The CDR3 loop spans 13 amino acids. Germline V gene sequence: CDR1 MNHEY, CDR2 SMNVEV (reference sequence). The J segment lost 7 bases and the V segment lost 4 bases, leaving 5 bases of the junction unmatched. Details on this clone: Its antigen is currently unknown.

Produced via immunoSEQ multiplex PCR; TCRdb's table is partial and in-frame only. There are 130,000 or so clones in the sample; roughly nine tenths occur only once, and around an eighth lies in the top ten. The J gene is TRBJ2-7, the V gene TRBV27; TRBD2 agrees at 9 bases. The receptor was derived from an adult with mismatch repair-deficient cancer. Material: peripheral blood, obtained 44 weeks after starting pembrolizumab. CDR3 protein: CASSSSSGMEQYF. CDR3 coding DNA: TGTGCCAGCAGTTCGTCTAGCGGGATGGAGCAGTACTTC.